These 19 T cell receptor beta chains share one sample of origin, sequenced in a study of shared clonotypes between healthy human individuals. It was CD45RO-negative cells, positively selected for CCR7, that made up naive CD8 cells, with terminally differentiated effector memory CD45RA+ cells excluded. Using immunoSEQ multiplex PCR, the repertoire was profiled, and TCRdb retains in-frame clones only, with some absent. This sample yields a few million clones, of which around 93% are seen a single time; around 1.7% belongs to the top ten. The material sequenced was naive CD8+ T cells from PBMCs. The receptors stem from a man younger than 30 in good health. Some clones in this sample may be carry-over from other donors' samples.

This rearrangement joins TRBV5-6 to TRBJ1-2; perhaps TRBD1 as D (5 bases). Trimming cost V 1 base and J 0 bases, with 7 bases left between them. CDR1 and CDR2 from the germline V gene are SGHDT and YYEEEE. This CDR3 is 14 amino acids long. As DNA, the CDR3 is TGTGCCAGCAGCTTGTACAGGTCTAACTATGGCTACACCTTC. Amino acids: CASSLYRSNYGYTF.

This sequence joins TRBV4-3 and TRBJ2-7; D gene unclear. Per germline, CDR1 LGHNA and CDR2 YSLEER. The CDR3 runs to 15 residues. Trimming left V 1 base short and J 0 bases short, with 10 bases between. The CDR3 sequence: CASSQVETSSYEQYF. CDR3 sequence (DNA): TGCGCCAGCAGCCAAGTTGAGACAAGCTCCTACGAGCAGTACTTC.

Details on this clone: This sample includes further DNA sequences coding for the same CDR3. This rearrangement joins TRBV28 to TRBJ2-1; tentative D call: TRBD2 (6 bases). Trimming took 7 bases from V and 4 from J, leaving 14 bases between them. The CDR3 extends over 14 amino acids. Germline CDR1 reads MDHEN; CDR2 reads SYDVKM. The CDR3 DNA sequence: TGTGCCAGCACCCCTATAGCGGCGTACAATGAGCAGTTCTTC. It encodes CASTPIAAYNEQFF. Full variable domain (remainder filled in from reference TRBV28 and TRBJ2-1): DVKVTQSSRYLVKRTGEKVFLECVQDMDHENMFWYRQDPGLGLRLIYFSYDVKMKEKGDIPEGYSVSREKKERFSLILESASTNQTSMYLCASTPIAAYNEQFFGPGTRLTVL.

This clone was recorded once. The genes are TRBV5-4 and TRBJ2-1; D might be TRBD2 (6 bases). Per the germline V gene, CDR1 is SGHNT and CDR2 is YYREEE (reference sequence). The CDR3 extends over 13 amino acids. Trimming took off 0 bases at V and 6 bases at J, with 7 bases between the two ends. The CDR3 nucleotides are TGTGCCAGCAGCTTGGTCGGGGGCAATGAGCAGTTCTTC. Its protein is CASSLVGGNEQFF.

This clone appeared a few times. V usage is TRBV5-6 and J usage is TRBJ1-4; D may be TRBD1 (6 bases). Germline loops: CDR1 SGHDT, CDR2 YYEEEE. The V end was cut by 2 bases, the J end by 10 bases, with 6 bases between. The CDR3 is made up of 11 amino acids. The CDR3 is CASSLGGKLFF. CDR3 sequence (DNA): TGTGCCAGCAGCTTAGGGGGAAAACTGTTTTTT.

This chain joins TRBV14 and TRBJ2-7, with a possible D match to TRBD1 (6 bases). Trimming took off 4 bases at V and 0 bases at J, with 10 bases between the two ends. CDR1 and CDR2 (germline): SGHDN, FVKESK. The CDR3 spans 14 residues. CDR3: CASSLTGPSYEQYF. The DNA for the CDR3 is TGTGCCAGCAGCCTCACAGGGCCCTCCTACGAGCAGTACTTC. Together with reference TRBV14 and TRBJ2-7, the CDR3 gives the full variable domain: EAGVTQFPSHSVIEKGQTVTLRCDPISGHDNLYWYRRVMGKEIKFLLHFVKESKQDESGMPNNRFLAERTGGTYSTLKVQPAELEDSGVYFCASSLTGPSYEQYFGPGTRLTVT.

The chain joins TRBV5-6 to TRBJ2-7; D unresolved. The V end lost 5 bases, the J end lost 6 bases, and 18 bases lay between the germline ends. The CDR3 loop spans 14 amino acids. From germline, CDR1 is SGHDT and CDR2 YYEEEE. CDR3 loop: CASRRLAQFGEQYF. CDR3 coding DNA: TGTGCCAGCAGACGGTTGGCGCAGTTCGGCGAGCAGTACTTC. The variable domain in full, completed from reference TRBV5-6 and TRBJ2-7, reads DAGVTQSPTHLIKTRGQQVTLRCSPKSGHDTVSWYQQALGQGPQFIFQYYEEEERQRGNFPDRFSGHQFPNYSSELNVNALLLGDSALYLCASRRLAQFGEQYFGPGTRLTVT.

In its sample, this clone was seen once. The chain recombines TRBV28 with TRBJ2-7; D not certain. CDR3 length: 15 amino acids. Germline V gene lookup returns CDR1 MDHEN and CDR2 SYDVKM. The ends were cut back, 5 bases at V and 6 bases at J, with 20 bases in the middle. CDR3: CASSPTRERSPEQYF. DNA of the CDR3: TGTGCCAGCAGTCCCACCCGTGAGAGGTCCCCCGAGCAGTACTTC.

The chain is built from TRBV29-1 and TRBJ2-2; possible D gene TRBD1, 6 bases. V was clipped by 4 bases and J by 4 bases, with 19 bases between them. The CDR3 length is 16 residues. CDR1 and CDR2 (germline): SQVTM, ANQGSEA. Written as DNA, the CDR3 is TGCAGCGTTGTTTCAGGGGCCCTCGGGACCACCGGGGAGCTGTTTTTT. It specifies CSVVSGALGTTGELFF.

V gene TRBV12-5 combines with J gene TRBJ1-1; TRBD1 matches at 7 bases. CDR3 length: 16 amino acids. The junction had 6 bases not matched to a gene; V was cut back by 2 bases and J by 0 bases. Germline V CDR1 and CDR2: LGHNT, FRNRAP. This CDR3 reads CASGLSLGQLNTEAFF. CDR3 DNA: TGTGCTAGTGGTTTGTCGTTGGGACAGTTGAACACTGAAGCTTTCTTT.

The chain carries TRBV18 and TRBJ2-7; 16 bases agree with TRBD2. V lost 0 bases to trimming and J lost 3 bases; unmatched junction nucleotides: 2. Germline CDR1 KGHSH, CDR2 LQKENI. The CDR3 loop spans 17 amino acids. The CDR3 region has the DNA TGTGCCAGCTCACCACCGGGGACTAGCGGGAGGGTCTACGAGCAGTACTTC. Translation gives CASSPPGTSGRVYEQYF.

The chain links TRBV5-6 to TRBJ1-2; tentative D call: TRBD1 (5 bases). V was pared by 4 bases and J by 8 bases, with 15 bases between. The germline CDR1 and CDR2 sequences are SGHDT and YYEEEE. The CDR3 spans 13 residues. The DNA of the CDR3 is TGTGCCAGCAGCCGAGGGACGGATGGAGGCTACACCTTC. Translation: CASSRGTDGGYTF. Looking up the rest from reference TRBV5-6 and TRBJ1-2 gives the full variable domain: DAGVTQSPTHLIKTRGQQVTLRCSPKSGHDTVSWYQQALGQGPQFIFQYYEEEERQRGNFPDRFSGHQFPNYSSELNVNALLLGDSALYLCASSRGTDGGYTFGSGTRLTVV.

This chain links TRBV9 with TRBJ2-3; D may be TRBD1 (5 bases). The CDR3 is made up of 16 amino acids. The germline V and J ends were trimmed by 0 bases and 3 bases, with 14 bases remaining between them. Per the germline V gene, CDR1 is SGDLS and CDR2 is YYNGEE. CDR3 residues: CASSVGSQGKTDTQYF. The CDR3 nucleotides are TGTGCCAGCAGCGTAGGCAGTCAGGGAAAGACAGATACGCAGTATTTT.

This clone appeared once. The chain carries TRBV28 and TRBJ2-7; no clear D. V lost 4 bases to trimming and J lost 6 bases, with 10 bases between them. The CDR3 covers 12 residues. CDR1 is MDHEN and CDR2 is SYDVKM in the germline V gene. The CDR3 protein is CASSWTEGEQYF. CDR3 coding DNA: TGTGCCAGCAGTTGGACCGAAGGCGAGCAGTACTTC.

This clone was seen just once. The chain has TRBV25-1 and TRBJ2-4; tentative D call: TRBD2 (5 bases). Germline V gene data show CDR1 as MGHDK and CDR2 as SYGVNS. V dropped 5 bases and J dropped 1 base, with 12 bases sitting between them. The CDR3 length is 15 residues. This CDR3 reads CASSLARGAKNIQYF. CDR3 nucleotides: TGTGCCAGCAGTCTAGCTCGAGGGGCCAAAAACATTCAGTACTTC.

The V gene is TRBV18, the J gene TRBJ2-1, with 14 bases identical to TRBD2. CDR1 is KGHSH and CDR2 is LQKENI in the germline V gene. Trimming cost V 0 bases and J 6 bases; bases outside gene matches: 7. This CDR3 has 18 residues. CDR3 amino acids: CASSPPTSGRVALNEQFF. DNA for the CDR3: TGTGCCAGCTCACCACCGACTAGCGGGAGGGTCGCGCTCAATGAGCAGTTCTTC.

The chain combines TRBV18 with TRBJ2-7; 7 bases are a match to TRBD2. In germline, CDR1 is KGHSH, CDR2 LQKENI. This CDR3 contains 15 residues. The V gene end was trimmed by 6 bases and the J gene end by 2 bases; junction bases not matched to a gene: 10. CDR3 nucleotide sequence: TGTGCCAGCTCGGACTTCGGGGGGAATACCTACGAGCAGTACTTC. This encodes CASSDFGGNTYEQYF.

On this clone itself: Other DNA sequences within the sample encode an identical CDR3. This rearrangement joins TRBV4-3 to TRBJ2-7; D gene ambiguous. Trimming left V 1 base short and J 7 bases short, with 5 bases between. The germline CDR1 and CDR2 sequences are LGHNA and YSLEER. There are 11 residues in the CDR3. The CDR3 loop reads CASSQGPEQYF. The CDR3 coding sequence is TGCGCCAGCAGCCAAGGGCCTGAGCAGTACTTC.

The rearrangement joins TRBV5-1 to TRBJ2-1; D is possibly TRBD2 (5 bases). CDR3 size: 16 residues. V lost 1 base to trimming and J lost 0 bases, with 11 bases between them. Germline values: CDR1 SGHRS, CDR2 YFSETQ. The chain's CDR3 is CASSLKEGSSYNEQFF. CDR3 DNA sequence: TGCGCCAGCAGCTTGAAAGAGGGAAGCTCCTACAATGAGCAGTTCTTC.